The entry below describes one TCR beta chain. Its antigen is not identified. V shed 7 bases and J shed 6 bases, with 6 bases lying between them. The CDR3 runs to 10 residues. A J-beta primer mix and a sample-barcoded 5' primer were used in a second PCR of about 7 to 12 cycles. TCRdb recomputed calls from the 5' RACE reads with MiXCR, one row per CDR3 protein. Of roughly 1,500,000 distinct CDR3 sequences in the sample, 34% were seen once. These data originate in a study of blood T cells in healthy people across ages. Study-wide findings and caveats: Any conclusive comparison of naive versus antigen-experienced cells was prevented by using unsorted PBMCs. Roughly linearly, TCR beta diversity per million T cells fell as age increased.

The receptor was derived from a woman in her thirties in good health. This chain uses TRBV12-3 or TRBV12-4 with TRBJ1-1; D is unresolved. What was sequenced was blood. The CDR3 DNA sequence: TGTGCCAGCACAGGAGCTGAAGCTTTCTTT. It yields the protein CASTGAEAFF.